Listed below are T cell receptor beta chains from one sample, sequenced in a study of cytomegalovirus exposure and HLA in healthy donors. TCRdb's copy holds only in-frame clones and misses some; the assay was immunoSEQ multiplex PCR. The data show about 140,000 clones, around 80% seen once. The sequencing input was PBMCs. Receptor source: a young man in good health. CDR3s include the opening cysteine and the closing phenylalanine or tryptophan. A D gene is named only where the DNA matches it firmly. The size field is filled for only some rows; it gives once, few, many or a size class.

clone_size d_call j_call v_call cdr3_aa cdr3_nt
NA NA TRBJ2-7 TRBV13 CASSPGRSYEQYF TGTGCCAGCAGCCCAGGTAGATCCTACGAGCAGTACTTC
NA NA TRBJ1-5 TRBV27 CASSWSYSNQPQHF TGTGCCAGCAGTTGGAGTTATAGCAATCAGCCCCAGCATTTT
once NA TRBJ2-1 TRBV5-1 CASSLESFEQFF TGCGCCAGCAGCTTGGAATCCTTCGAGCAGTTCTTC
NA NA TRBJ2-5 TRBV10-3 CAISEIFTASETQYF TGTGCCATCAGTGAGATTTTCACCGCAAGCGAGACCCAGTACTTC
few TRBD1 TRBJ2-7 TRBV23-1 CASAQDRARYEQYF TGCGCCAGCGCCCAGGACAGGGCCAGGTACGAGCAGTACTTC
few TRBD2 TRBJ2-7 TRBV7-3 CASSDTPGLAGAGEQYF TGTGCCAGCAGCGATACCCCGGGACTAGCGGGAGCTGGCGAGCAGTACTTC
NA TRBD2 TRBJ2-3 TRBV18 CASSPSGLAGSDTQYF TGTGCCAGCTCACCATCTGGACTAGCGGGGTCAGATACGCAGTATTTT
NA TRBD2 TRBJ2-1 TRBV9 CASSVLAATNEQFF TGTGCCAGCAGCGTACTAGCGGCAACCAATGAGCAGTTCTTC
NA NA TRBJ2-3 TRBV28 CASSSRVSTDTQYF TGTGCCAGCAGTTCCAGGGTTAGCACAGATACGCAGTATTTT
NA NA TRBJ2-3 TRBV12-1 CASSFAPIRGGGPDTQYF TGTGCCAGCAGCTTTGCCCCCATAAGAGGGGGGGGCCCAGATACGCAGTATTTT
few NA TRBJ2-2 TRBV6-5 CASSYALETGELFF TGTGCCAGCAGTTACGCCCTAGAGACCGGGGAGCTGTTTTTT
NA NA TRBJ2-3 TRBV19 CASSTGVPPDTQYF TGTGCCAGTAGTACCGGGGTACCCCCAGATACGCAGTATTTT
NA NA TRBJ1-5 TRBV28 CASSLGGSNQPQHF TGTGCCAGCAGTCTAGGGGGTAGCAATCAGCCCCAGCATTTT
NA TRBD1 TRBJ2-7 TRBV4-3 CASSQGRTGRSEQYF TGCGCCAGCAGCCAAGGGAGGACAGGGCGCAGCGAGCAGTACTTC
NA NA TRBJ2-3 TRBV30 CAWAGSGGTDTQYF TGTGCCTGGGCCGGGTCAGGGGGCACAGATACGCAGTATTTT
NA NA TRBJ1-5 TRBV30 CAWSQGNNQPQHF TGTGCCTGGTCACAGGGAAACAATCAGCCCCAGCATTTT
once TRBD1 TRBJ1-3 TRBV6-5 CASSSPGTGGGNTIYF TGTGCCAGCAGTTCACCCGGGACAGGGGGTGGAAACACCATATATTTT
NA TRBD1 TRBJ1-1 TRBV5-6 CASSSGQVLEAFF TGTGCCAGCAGCTCGGGACAGGTTCTTGAAGCTTTCTTT
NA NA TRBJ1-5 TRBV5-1 CASSLAGDQPQHF TGCGCCAGCAGCTTGGCAGGGGATCAGCCCCAGCATTTT
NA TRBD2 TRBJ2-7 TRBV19 CASKKVGGLAGAEQYF TGTGCCAGTAAGAAGGTAGGTGGGCTAGCGGGAGCCGAGCAGTACTTC
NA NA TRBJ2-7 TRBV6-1 CASSLTGGASYEQYF TGTGCCAGCAGCCTAACAGGGGGGGCTTCCTACGAGCAGTACTTC
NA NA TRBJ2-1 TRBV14 CASSQRRGVFYNEQFF TGTGCCAGCAGCCAAAGGCGGGGAGTTTTTTACAATGAGCAGTTCTTC
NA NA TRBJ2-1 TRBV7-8 CASNPSGSYNEQFF TGTGCCAGCAATCCCAGCGGCTCCTACAATGAGCAGTTCTTC
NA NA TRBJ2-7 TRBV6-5 CASKPRQVTYEQYF TGTGCCAGCAAGCCCCGGCAGGTGACCTACGAGCAGTACTTC
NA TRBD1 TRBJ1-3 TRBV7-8 CASSPGTVSGNTIYF TGTGCCAGCAGCCCCGGGACAGTCTCTGGAAACACCATATATTTT
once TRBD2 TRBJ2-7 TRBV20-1 CSAPAGAEQYF TGCAGTGCCCCCGCGGGAGCCGAGCAGTACTTC
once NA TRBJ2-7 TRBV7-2 CASSSMGGSPGGYEQYF TGTGCCAGCAGCTCGATGGGTGGCAGCCCCGGGGGATACGAGCAGTACTTC
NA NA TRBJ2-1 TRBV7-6 CASSLGSSRYNEQFF TGTGCCAGCAGCTTAGGGTCTAGCAGATACAATGAGCAGTTCTTC
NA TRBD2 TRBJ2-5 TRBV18 CASSPTSGSSETQYF TGTGCCAGCTCCCCCACTAGCGGGAGTTCGGAGACCCAGTACTTC
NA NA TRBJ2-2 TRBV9 CASSGPDTGELFF TGTGCCAGCAGCGGGCCTGACACCGGGGAGCTGTTTTTT
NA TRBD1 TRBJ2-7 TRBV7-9 CASRLTGDEQYF TGTGCCAGCAGACTGACAGGGGACGAGCAGTACTTC
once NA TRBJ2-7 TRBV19 CASSIGQPYEQYF TGTGCCAGTAGTATAGGACAGCCCTACGAGCAGTACTTC
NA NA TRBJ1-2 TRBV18 CASSPPGGTYGYTF TGTGCCAGCTCACCACCGGGAGGGACATATGGCTACACCTTC
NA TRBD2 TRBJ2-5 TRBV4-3 CASSQIMGLAGGPVETQYF TGCGCCAGCAGCCAGATCATGGGACTAGCGGGAGGACCCGTGGAGACCCAGTACTTC
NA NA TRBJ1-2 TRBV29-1 CSVEPREGLGGYTF TGCAGCGTTGAACCCCGGGAGGGTCTGGGTGGCTACACCTTC
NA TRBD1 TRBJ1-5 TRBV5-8 CASSLGDRGQGQPQHF TGTGCCAGCAGCTTGGGGGACAGGGGGCAAGGACAGCCCCAGCATTTT
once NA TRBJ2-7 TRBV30 CAWSLAYEQYF TGTGCCTGGTCTTTAGCCTACGAGCAGTACTTC
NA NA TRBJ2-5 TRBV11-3 CASSPGGTEKETQYF TGTGCCAGCAGCCCAGGAGGGACGGAGAAAGAGACCCAGTACTTC
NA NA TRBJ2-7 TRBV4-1 CASSQDRRQYEQYF TGCGCCAGCAGCCAAGACCGGCGGCAGTACGAGCAGTACTTC